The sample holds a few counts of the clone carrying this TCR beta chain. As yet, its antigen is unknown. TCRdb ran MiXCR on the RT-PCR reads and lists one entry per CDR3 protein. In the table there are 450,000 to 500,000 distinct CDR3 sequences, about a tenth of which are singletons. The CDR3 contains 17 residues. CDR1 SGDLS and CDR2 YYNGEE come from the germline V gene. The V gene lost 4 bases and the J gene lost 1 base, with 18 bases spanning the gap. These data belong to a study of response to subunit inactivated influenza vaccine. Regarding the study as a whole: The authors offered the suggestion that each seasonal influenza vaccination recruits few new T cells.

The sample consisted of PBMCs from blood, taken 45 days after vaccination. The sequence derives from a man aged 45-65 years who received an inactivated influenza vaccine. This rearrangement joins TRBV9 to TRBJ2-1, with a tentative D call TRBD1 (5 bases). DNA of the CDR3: TGTGCCAGCAGCCACCCACACGCTGACAGATCCTACAATGAGCAGTTCTTC. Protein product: CASSHPHADRSYNEQFF.